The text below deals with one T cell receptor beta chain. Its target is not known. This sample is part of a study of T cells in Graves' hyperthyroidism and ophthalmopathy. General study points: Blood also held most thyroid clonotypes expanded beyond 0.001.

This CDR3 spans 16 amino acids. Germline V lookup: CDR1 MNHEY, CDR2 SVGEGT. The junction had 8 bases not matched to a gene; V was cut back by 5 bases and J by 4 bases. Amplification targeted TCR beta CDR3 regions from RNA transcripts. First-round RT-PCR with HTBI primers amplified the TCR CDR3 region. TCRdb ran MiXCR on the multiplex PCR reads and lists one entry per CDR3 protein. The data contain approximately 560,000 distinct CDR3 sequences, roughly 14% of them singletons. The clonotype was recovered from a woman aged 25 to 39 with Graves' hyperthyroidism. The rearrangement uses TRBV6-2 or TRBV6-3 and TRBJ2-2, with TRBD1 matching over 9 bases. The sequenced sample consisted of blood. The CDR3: CASSVDRGSITGELFF. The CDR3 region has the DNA TGTGCCAGCAGTGTAGACAGGGGGTCTATCACCGGGGAGCTGTTTTTT.